The clone carrying this T cell receptor (beta chain) has just one count. The protocol was immunoSEQ multiplex PCR, while the TCRdb copy is restricted to in-frame clones and leaves out a portion. The repertoire holds over 85,000 clones, with approximately 87% as singletons. This specimen belongs to a study of OX40 agonist ivuxolimab in advanced cancers. Study-level information: Earlier treatment with anti-PD-1, anti-PD-L1 or anti-CTLA-4 was permitted, and about 40% had received some.

Per germline, CDR1 MNHNS and CDR2 SASEGT. The V segment lost 4 bases and the J segment 5 bases; nucleotides outside the gene matches: 5. CDR3 size: 15 residues. This TCR derives from an adult with an advanced solid tumor such as melanoma, head and neck, liver or kidney cancer. The sample consisted of CD4+ or CD8+ T cells sorted from blood, taken in a trial of the OX40 agonist ivuxolimab. V and J are TRBV6-1 and TRBJ1-4; 9 nucleotides agree with TRBD1. Here the CDR3 reads CASSGNRGPNEKLFF. The CDR3 DNA is TGTGCCAGCAGTGGAAACAGGGGGCCAAATGAAAAACTGTTTTTT.